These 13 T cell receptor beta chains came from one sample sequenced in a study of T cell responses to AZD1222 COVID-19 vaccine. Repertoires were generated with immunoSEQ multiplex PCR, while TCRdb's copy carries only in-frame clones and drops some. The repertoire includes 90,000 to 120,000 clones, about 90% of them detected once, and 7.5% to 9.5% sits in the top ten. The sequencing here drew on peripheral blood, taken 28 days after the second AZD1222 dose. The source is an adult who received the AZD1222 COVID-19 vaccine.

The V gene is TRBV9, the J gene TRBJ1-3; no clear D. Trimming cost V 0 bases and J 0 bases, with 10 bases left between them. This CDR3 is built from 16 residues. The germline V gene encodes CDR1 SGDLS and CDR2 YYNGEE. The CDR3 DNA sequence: TGTGCCAGCAGCGTAGGGCCCATGAGCTCTGGAAACACCATATATTTT. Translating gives CASSVGPMSSGNTIYF.

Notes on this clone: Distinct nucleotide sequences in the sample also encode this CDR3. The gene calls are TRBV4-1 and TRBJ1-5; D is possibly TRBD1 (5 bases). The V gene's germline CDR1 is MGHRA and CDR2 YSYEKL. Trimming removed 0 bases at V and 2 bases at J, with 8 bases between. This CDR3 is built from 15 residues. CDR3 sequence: CASSQDGAGNQPQHF. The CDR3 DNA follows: TGCGCCAGCAGCCAAGATGGGGCAGGCAATCAGCCCCAGCATTTT.

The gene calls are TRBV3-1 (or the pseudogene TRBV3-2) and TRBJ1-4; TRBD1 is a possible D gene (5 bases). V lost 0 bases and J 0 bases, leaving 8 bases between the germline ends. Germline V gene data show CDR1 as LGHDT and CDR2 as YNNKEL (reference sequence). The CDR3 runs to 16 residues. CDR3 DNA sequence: TGTGCCAGCAGCCAAGACCGGGACGCAACTAATGAAAAACTGTTTTTT. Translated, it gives CASSQDRDATNEKLFF.

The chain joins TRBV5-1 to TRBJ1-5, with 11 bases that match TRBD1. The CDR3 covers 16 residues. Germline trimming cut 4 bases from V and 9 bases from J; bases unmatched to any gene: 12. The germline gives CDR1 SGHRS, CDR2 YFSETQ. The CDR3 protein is CASSPGTGGSIWPQHF. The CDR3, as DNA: TGCGCCAGCAGCCCGGGGACAGGGGGTAGTATTTGGCCCCAGCATTTT.

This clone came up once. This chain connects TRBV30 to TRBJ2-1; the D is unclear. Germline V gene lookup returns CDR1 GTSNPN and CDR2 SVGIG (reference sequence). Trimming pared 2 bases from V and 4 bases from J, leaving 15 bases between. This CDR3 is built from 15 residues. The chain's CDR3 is CAWSRKLTPYNEQFF. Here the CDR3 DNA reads TGTGCCTGGAGTAGGAAGCTGACCCCGTACAATGAGCAGTTCTTC.

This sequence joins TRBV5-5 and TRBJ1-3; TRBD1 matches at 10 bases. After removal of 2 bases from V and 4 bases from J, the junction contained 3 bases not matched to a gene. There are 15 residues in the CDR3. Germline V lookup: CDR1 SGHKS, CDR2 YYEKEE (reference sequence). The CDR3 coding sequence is TGTGCCAGCAGCTTCGACAGGGGGCCCGGAAACACCATATATTTT. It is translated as CASSFDRGPGNTIYF.

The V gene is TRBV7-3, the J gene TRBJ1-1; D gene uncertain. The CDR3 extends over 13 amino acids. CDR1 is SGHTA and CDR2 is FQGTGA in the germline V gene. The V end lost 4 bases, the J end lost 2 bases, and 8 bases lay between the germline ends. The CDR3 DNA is TGTGCCAGCAGCTCTGGGTTTAACACTGAAGCTTTCTTT. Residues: CASSSGFNTEAFF.

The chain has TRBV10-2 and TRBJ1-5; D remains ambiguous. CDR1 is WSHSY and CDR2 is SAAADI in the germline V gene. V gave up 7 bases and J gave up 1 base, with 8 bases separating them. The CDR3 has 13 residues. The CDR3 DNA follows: TGCGCCAGCACCCAAGTAAGCAATCAGCCCCAGCATTTT. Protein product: CASTQVSNQPQHF.

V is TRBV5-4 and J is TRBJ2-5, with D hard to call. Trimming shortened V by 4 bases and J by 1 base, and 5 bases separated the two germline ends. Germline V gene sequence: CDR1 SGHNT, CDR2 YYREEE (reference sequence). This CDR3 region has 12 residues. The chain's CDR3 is CASSPGQETQYF. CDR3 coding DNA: TGTGCCAGCAGCCCCGGCCAAGAGACCCAGTACTTC.

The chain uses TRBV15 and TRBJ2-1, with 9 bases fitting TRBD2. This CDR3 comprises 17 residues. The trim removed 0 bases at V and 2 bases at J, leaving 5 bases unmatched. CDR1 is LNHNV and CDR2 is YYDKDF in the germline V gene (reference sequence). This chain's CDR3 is CATSRDLGGRAYNEQFF. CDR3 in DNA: TGTGCCACCAGCAGAGATCTGGGCGGGAGGGCCTACAATGAGCAGTTCTTC.

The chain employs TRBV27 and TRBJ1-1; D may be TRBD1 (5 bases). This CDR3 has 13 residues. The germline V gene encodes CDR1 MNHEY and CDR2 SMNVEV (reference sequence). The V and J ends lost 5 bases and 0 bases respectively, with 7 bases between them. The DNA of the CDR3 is TGTGCCAGCAGTAAGGGGCTGAACACTGAAGCTTTCTTT. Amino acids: CASSKGLNTEAFF.

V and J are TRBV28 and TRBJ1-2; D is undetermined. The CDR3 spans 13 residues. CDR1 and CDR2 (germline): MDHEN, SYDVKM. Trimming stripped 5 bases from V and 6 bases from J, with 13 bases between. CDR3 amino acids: CASSRPMSHGYTF. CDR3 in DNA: TGTGCCAGCAGTCGACCTATGAGTCATGGCTACACCTTC.

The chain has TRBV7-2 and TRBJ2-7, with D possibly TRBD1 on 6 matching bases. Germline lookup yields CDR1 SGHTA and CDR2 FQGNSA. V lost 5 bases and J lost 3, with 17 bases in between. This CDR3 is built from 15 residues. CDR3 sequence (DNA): TGTGCCAGCAGCCAACGTCCCGGGACAAGCTACGAGCAGTACTTC. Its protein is CASSQRPGTSYEQYF.